This T cell receptor (beta chain) appears in the sequencing data of a study of PD-1 blockade in classical Hodgkin lymphoma. Trimming removed 4 bases from V and 0 bases from J, with 9 bases in between. CDR1 and CDR2 (germline): MGHRA, YSYEKL. The CDR3 runs 14 residues. Only in-frame clones appear in the TCRdb table, and some are missing; sequencing was by immunoSEQ multiplex PCR. The sample contains about 32,000 clones, approximately 85% of which appear only once. The sample's time point: cycle 4 day 1 (C4D1), after six to seven weeks of nivolumab. All trial patients relapsed after autologous stem cell transplantation.

This material consisted of peripheral blood mononuclear cells (PBMCs), taken before the fourth cycle of nivolumab. This clonotype originated in a human donor with classical Hodgkin lymphoma. This chain joins TRBV4-1 and TRBJ1-2; D uncertain. CDR3 sequence reads: CASSPSGANYGYTF. CDR3 sequence (DNA): TGCGCCAGCAGCCCCAGCGGCGCTAACTATGGCTACACCTTC.